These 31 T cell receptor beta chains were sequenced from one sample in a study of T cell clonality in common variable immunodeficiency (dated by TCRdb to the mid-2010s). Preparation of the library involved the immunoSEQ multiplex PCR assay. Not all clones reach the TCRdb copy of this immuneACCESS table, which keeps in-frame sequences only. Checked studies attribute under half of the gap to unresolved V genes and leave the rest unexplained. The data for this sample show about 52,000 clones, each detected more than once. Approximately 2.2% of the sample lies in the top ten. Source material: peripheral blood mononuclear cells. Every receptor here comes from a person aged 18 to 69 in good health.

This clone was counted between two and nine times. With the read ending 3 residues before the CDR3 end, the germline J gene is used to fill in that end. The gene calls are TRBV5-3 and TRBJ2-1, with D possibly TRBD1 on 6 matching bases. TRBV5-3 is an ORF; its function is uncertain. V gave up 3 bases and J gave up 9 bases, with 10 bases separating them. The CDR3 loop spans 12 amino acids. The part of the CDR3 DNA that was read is TGTGCCAGAAGCTCCAGGGGTGGTGAG. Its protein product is CARSSRGGE. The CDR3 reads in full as CARSSRGGEQFF.

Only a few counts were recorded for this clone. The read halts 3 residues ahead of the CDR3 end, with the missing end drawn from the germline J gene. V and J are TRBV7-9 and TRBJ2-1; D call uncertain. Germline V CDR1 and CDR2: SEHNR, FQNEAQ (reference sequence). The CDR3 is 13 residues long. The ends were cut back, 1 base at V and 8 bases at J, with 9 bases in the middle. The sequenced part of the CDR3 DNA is TGTGCCAGCAGCTTAGTGCAAGGGTATGAG. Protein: CASSLVQGYE. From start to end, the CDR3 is CASSLVQGYEQFF.

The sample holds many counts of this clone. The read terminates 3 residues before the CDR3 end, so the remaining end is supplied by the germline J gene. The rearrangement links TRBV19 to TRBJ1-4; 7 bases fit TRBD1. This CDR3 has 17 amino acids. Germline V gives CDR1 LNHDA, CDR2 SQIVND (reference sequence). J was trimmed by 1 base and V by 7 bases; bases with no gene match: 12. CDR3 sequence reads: CASNLRRQGGTNEKLFF. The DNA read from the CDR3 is TGTGCCAGTAACCTCCGCCGACAGGGAGGAACTAATGAAAAA.

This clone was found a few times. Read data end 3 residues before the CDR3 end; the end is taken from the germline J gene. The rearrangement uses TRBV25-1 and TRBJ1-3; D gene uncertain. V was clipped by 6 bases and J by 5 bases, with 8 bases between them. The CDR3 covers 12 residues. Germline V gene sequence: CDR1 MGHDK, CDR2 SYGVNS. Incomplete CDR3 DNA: TGTGCCAGCAGGGACTTGAGAAACACC. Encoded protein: CASRDLRNT. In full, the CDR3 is CASRDLRNTIYF.

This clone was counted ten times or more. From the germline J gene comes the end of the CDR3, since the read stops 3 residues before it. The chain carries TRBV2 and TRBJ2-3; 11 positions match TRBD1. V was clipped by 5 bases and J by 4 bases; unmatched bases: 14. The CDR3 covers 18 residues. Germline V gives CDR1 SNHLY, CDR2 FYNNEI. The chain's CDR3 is CASSYPPGQGAGADTQYF. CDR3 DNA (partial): TGTGCCAGCAGTTACCCCCCCGGACAGGGGGCGGGCGCAGATACG.

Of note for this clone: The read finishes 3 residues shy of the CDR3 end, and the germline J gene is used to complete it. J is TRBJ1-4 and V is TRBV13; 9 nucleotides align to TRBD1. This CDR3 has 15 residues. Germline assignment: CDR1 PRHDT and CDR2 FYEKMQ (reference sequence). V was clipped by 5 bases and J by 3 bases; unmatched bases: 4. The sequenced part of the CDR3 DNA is TGTGCCAGCAGCCTTACAGGGGGCCCTAATGAAAAA. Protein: CASSLTGGPNEK. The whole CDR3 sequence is CASSLTGGPNEKLFF. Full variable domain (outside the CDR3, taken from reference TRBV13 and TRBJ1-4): AAGVIQSPRHLIKEKRETATLKCYPIPRHDTVYWYQQGPGQDPQFLISFYEKMQSDKGSIPDRFSAQQFSDYHSELNMSSLELGDSALYFCASSLTGGPNEKLFFGSGTQLSVL.

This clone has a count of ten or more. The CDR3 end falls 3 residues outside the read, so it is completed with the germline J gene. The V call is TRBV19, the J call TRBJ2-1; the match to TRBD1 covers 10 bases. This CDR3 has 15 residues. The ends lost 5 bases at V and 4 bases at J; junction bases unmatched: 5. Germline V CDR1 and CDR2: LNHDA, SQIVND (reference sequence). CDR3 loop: CASSPGTGVYNEQFF. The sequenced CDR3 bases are TGTGCCAGTAGTCCGGGGACAGGGGTTTACAATGAG.

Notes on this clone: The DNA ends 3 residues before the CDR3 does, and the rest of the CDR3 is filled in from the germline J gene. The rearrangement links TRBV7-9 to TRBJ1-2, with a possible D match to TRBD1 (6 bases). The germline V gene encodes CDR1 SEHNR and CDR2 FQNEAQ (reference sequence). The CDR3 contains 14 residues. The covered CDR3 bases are TGTGCCAGCAGCTTAATGGGGGCAACCTACGAC. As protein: CASSLMGATYD. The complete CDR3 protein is CASSLMGATYDYTF.

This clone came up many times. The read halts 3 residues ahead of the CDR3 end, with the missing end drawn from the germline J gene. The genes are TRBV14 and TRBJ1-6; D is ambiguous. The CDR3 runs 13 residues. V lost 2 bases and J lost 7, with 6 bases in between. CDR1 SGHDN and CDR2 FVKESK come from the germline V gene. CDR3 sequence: CASSQLSNSPLHF. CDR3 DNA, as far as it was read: TGTGCCAGCAGCCAACTATCCAATTCACCC.

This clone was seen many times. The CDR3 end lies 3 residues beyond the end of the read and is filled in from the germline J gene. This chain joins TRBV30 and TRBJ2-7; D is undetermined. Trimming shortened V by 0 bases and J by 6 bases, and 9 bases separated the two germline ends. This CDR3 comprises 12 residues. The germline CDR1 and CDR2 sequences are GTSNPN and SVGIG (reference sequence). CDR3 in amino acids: CAWSVISGEQYF. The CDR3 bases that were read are TGTGCCTGGAGTGTAATTTCGGGCGAG.

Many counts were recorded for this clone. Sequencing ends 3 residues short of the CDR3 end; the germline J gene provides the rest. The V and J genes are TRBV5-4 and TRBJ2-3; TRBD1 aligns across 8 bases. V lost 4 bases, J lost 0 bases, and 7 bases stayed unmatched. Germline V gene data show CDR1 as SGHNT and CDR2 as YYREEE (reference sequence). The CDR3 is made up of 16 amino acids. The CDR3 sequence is CASSGWTGTSTDTQYF. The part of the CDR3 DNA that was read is TGTGCCAGCAGCGGATGGACAGGGACTAGCACAGATACG.

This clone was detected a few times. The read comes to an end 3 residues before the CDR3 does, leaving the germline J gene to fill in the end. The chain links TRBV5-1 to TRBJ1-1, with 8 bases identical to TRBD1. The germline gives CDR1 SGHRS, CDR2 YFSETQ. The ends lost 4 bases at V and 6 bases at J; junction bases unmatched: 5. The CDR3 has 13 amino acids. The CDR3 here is CASSLDRAPEAFF. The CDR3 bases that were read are TGCGCCAGCAGCCTGGACAGGGCCCCTGAA.

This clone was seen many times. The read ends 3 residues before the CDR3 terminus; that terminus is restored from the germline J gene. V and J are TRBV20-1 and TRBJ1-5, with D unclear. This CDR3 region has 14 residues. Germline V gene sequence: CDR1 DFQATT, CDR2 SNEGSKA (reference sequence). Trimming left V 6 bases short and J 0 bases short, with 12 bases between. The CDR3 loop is CSATETYSNQPQHF. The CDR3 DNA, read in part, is TGCAGTGCGACGGAGACTTATAGCAATCAGCCC.

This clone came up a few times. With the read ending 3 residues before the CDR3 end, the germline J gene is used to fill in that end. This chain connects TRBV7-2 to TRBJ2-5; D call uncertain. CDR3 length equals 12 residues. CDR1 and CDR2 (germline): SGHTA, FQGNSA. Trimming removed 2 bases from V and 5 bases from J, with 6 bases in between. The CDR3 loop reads CASSLTRETQYF. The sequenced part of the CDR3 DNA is TGTGCCAGCAGCTTAACGCGTGAGACC.

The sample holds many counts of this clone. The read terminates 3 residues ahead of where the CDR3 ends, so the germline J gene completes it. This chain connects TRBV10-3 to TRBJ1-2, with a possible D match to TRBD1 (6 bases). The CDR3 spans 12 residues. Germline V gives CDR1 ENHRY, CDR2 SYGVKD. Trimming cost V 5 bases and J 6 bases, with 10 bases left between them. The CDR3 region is CAISYRADGYTF. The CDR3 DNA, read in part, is TGTGCCATCAGTTACAGGGCTGATGGC.

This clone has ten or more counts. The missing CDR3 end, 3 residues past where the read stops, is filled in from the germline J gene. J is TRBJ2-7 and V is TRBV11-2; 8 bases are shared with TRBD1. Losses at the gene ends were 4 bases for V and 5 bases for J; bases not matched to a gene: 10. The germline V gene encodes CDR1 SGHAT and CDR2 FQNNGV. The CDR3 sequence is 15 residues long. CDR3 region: CASSSDRGATHEQYF. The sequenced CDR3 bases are TGTGCCAGCAGCTCCGACAGGGGCGCAACCCACGAG. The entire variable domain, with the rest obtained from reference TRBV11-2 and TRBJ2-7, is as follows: EAGVAQSPRYKIIEKRQSVAFWCNPISGHATLYWYQQILGQGPKLLIQFQNNGVVDDSQLPKDRFSAERLKGVDSTLKIQPAKLEDSAVYLCASSSDRGATHEQYFGPGTRLTVT.

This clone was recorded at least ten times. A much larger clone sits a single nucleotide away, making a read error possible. CDR3 residues: CSVDGTGSSGANVLFF. Incomplete CDR3 DNA: TGCAGCGTTGACGGGACAGGGAGTTCTGGGGCCAACGTA. The chain carries TRBV29-1 and TRBJ1-4, with 9 bases fitting TRBD1. From the germline J gene comes the end of the CDR3, since the read stops 3 residues before it. CDR1 is SQVTM and CDR2 is ANQGSEA in the germline V gene. The CDR3 totals 16 residues.

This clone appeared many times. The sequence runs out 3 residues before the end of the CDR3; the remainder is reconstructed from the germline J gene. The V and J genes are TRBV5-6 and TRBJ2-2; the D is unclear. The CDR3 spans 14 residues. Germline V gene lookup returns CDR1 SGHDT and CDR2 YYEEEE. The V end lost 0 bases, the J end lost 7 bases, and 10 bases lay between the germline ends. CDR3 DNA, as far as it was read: TGTGCCAGCAGCTTGGCGGCAGCGTTCGGGGAG. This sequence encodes CASSLAAAFGE. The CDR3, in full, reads CASSLAAAFGELFF.

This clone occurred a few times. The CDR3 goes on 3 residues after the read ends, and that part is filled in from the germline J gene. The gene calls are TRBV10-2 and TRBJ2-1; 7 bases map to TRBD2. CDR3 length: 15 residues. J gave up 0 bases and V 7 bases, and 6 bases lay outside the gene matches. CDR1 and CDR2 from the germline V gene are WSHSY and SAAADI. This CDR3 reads CASKSRDYSYNEQFF. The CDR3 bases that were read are TGCGCCAGCAAATCCCGGGACTACTCCTACAATGAG.

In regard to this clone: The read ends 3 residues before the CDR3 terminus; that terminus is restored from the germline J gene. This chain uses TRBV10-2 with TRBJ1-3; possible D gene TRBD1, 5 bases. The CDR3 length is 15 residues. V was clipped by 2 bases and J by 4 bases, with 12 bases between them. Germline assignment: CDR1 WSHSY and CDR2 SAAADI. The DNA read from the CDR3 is TGCGCCAGCAGTGAGACAGGTATTCGCGGAAACACC. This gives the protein CASSETGIRGNT. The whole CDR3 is CASSETGIRGNTIYF.

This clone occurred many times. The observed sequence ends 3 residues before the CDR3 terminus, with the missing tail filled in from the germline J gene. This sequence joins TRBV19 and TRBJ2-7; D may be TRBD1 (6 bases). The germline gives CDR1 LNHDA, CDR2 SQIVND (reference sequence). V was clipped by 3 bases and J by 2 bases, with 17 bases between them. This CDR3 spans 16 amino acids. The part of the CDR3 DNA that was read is TGTGCCAGTAGTATGGAACAGGGAACATCAACCTACGAG. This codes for CASSMEQGTSTYE. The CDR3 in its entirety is CASSMEQGTSTYEQYF.

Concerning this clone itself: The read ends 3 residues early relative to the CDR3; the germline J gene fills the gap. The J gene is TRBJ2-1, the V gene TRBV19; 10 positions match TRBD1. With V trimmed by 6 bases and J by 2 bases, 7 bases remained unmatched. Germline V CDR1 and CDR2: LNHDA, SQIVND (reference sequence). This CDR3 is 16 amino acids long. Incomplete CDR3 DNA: TGTGCCAGTAGCGGGAGGACAGGGGGGACCTACAATGAG. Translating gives CASSGRTGGTYNE. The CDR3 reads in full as CASSGRTGGTYNEQFF.

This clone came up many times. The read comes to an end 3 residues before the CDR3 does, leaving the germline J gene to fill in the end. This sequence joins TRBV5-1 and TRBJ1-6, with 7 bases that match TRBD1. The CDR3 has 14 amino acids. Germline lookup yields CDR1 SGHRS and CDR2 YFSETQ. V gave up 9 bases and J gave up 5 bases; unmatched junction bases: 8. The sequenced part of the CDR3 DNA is TGCGCCACCAATACCGGGACAGATAATTCACCC. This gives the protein CATNTGTDNSP. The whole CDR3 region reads CATNTGTDNSPLHF. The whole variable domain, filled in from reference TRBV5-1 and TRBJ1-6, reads KAGVTQTPRYLIKTRGQQVTLSCSPISGHRSVSWYQQTPGQGLQFLFEYFSETQRNKGNFPGRFSGRQFSNSRSEMNVSTLELGDSALYLCATNTGTDNSPLHFGNGTRLTVT.

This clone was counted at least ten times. The chain's CDR3 is CSARGDSGGANYRSGEQFF. CDR3 DNA (partial): TGCAGTGCTAGAGGAGATAGCGGGGGGGCCAACTATCGTTCTGGTGAG. The chain combines TRBV20-1 with TRBJ2-1; 11 bases are a match to TRBD2. The CDR3 goes on 3 residues after the read ends, and that part is filled in from the germline J gene. Germline V gives CDR1 DFQATT, CDR2 SNEGSKA (reference sequence). After removal of 1 base from V and 9 bases from J, the junction contained 20 bases not matched to a gene. CDR3 length: 19 amino acids.

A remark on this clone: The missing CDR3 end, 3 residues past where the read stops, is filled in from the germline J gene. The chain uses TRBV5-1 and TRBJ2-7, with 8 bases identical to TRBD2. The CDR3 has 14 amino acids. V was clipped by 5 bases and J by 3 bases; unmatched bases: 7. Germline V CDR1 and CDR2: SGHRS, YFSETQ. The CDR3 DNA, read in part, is TGCGCCAGCAGGCCAACAACTAGCGGCTACGAG. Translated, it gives CASRPTTSGYE. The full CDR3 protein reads CASRPTTSGYEQYF.

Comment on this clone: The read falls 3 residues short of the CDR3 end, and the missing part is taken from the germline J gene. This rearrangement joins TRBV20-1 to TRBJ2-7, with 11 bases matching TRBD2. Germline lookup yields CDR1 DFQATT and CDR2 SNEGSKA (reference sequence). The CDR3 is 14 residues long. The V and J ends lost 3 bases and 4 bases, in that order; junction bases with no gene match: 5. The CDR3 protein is CSASYSGRVYEQYF. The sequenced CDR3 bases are TGCAGTGCTAGTTATAGCGGGAGGGTTTACGAG.

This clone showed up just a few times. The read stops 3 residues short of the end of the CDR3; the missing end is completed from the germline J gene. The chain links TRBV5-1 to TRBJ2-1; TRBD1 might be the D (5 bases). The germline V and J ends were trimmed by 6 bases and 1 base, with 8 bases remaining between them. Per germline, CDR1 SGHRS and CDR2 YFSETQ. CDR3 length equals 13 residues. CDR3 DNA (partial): TGCGCCAGCAACCAGGGTTCCTACAATGAG. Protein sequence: CASNQGSYNE. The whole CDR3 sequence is CASNQGSYNEQFF.

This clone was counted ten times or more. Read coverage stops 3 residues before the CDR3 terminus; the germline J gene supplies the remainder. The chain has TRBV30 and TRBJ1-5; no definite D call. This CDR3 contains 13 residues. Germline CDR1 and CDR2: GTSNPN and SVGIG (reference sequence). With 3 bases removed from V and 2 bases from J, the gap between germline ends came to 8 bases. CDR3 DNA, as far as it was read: TGTGCCTGGAGCATGAGGGGCAATCAGCCC. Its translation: CAWSMRGNQP. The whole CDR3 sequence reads CAWSMRGNQPQHF.

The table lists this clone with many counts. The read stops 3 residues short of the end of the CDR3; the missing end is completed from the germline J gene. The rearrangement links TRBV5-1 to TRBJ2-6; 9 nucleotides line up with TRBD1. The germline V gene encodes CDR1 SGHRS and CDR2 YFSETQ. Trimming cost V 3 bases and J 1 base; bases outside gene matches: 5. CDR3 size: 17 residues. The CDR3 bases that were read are TGCGCCAGCAGCTCAGGGACAGGGCCTTCTGGGGCCAACGTC. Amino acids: CASSSGTGPSGANV. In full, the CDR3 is CASSSGTGPSGANVLTF.

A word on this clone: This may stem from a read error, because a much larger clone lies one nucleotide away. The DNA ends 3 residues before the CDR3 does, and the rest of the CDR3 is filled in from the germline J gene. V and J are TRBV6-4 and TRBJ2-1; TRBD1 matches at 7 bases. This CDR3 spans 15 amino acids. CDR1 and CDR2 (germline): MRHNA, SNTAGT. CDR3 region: CSSSDSGGSYNEQFF. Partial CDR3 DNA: TGTTCCAGCAGTGACTCAGGGGGCTCCTACAATGAG.

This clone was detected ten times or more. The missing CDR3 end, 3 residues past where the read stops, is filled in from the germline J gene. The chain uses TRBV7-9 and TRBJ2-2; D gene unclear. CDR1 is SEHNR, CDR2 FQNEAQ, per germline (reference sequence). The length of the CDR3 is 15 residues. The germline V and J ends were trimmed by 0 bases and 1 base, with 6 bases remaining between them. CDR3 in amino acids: CASSLARLNTGELFF. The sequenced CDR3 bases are TGTGCCAGCAGCTTAGCGCGGTTGAACACCGGGGAG. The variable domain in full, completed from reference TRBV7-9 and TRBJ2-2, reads DTGVSQNPRHKITKRGQNVTFRCDPISEHNRLYWYRQTLGQGPEFLTYFQNEAQLEKSRLLSDRFSAERPKGSFSTLEIQRTEQGDSAMYLCASSLARLNTGELFFGEGSRLTVL.